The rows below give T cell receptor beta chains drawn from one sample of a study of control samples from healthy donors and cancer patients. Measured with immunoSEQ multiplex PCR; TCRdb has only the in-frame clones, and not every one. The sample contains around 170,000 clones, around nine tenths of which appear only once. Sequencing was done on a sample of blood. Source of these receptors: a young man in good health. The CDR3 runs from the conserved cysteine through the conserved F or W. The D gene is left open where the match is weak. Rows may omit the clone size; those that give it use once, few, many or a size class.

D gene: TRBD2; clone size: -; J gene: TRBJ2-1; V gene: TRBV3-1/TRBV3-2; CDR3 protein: CASSQGPAGEFYEQFF; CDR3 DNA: TGTGCCAGCAGCCAAGGGCCAGCGGGAGAATTTTATGAGCAGTTCTTC
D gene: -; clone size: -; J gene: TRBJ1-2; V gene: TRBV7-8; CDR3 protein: CASSARTANYGYTF; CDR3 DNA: TGTGCCAGCAGCGCCCGGACGGCGAACTATGGCTACACCTTC
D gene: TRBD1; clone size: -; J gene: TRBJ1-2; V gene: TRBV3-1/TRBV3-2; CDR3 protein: CASSQDQEGANYGHTF; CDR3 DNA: TGTGCCAGCAGCCAAGATCAGGAGGGGGCTAACTATGGCCACACCTTC
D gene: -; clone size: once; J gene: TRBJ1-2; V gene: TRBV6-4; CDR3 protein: CASSDSVRYTF; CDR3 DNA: TGTGCCAGCAGTGATAGCGTCCGCTACACCTTC
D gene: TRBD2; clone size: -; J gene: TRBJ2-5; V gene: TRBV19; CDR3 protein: CASGTMETQYF; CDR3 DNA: TGTGCCAGTGGGACTATGGAGACCCAGTACTTC
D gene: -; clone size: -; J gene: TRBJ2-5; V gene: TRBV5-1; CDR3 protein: CASSPSWGGETQYF; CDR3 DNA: TGCGCCAGCAGCCCTTCTTGGGGGGGCGAGACCCAGTACTTC
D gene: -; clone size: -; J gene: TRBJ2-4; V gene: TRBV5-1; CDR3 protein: CASSPGSQVNIQYF; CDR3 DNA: TGCGCCAGCAGCCCGGGGTCACAGGTGAACATTCAGTACTTC
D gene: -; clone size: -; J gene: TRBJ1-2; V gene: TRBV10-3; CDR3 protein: CAISEYQGDSYGYTF; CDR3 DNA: TGTGCCATCAGTGAGTACCAGGGAGATAGCTATGGCTACACCTTC
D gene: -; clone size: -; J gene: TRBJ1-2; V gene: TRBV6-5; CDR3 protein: CASRPRLENGYTF; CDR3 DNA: TGTGCCAGCAGACCCCGGCTGGAAAATGGCTACACCTTC
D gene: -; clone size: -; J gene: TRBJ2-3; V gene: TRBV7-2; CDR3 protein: CASSLRRGLTFSTDTQYF; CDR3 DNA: TGTGCCAGCAGCCTAAGGCGGGGGCTCACCTTTAGCACAGATACGCAGTATTTT
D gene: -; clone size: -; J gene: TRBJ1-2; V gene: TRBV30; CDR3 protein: CAWSVALVAGGNNYGYTF; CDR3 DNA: TGTGCCTGGAGTGTTGCCCTAGTGGCAGGAGGAAATAACTATGGCTACACCTTC
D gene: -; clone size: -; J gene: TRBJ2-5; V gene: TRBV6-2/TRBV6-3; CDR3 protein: CASSYTGTPPETQYF; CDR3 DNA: TGTGCCAGCAGTTACACCGGGACACCCCCGGAGACCCAGTACTTC
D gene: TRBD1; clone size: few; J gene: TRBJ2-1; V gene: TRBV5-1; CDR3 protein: CASSLVPGQVGGQFF; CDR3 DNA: TGCGCCAGCAGCTTAGTCCCGGGACAGGTTGGGGGGCAGTTCTTC
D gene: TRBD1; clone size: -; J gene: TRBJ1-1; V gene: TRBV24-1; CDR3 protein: CATSDTTGVAFF; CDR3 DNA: TGTGCCACCAGTGATACTACAGGGGTAGCTTTCTTT
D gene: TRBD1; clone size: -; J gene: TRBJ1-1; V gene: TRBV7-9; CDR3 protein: CASSSSGTGGSEAFF; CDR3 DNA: TGTGCCAGCAGCTCCTCCGGGACAGGGGGCTCTGAAGCTTTCTTT
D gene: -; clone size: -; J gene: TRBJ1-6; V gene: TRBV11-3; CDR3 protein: CASSLDDSAPLHF; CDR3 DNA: TGTGCCAGCAGCTTAGATGACAGCGCACCCCTCCACTTT
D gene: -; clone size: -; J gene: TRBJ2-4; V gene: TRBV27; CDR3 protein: CASSAGYAKNIQYF; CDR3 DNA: TGTGCCAGCAGTGCAGGATATGCCAAAAACATTCAGTACTTC
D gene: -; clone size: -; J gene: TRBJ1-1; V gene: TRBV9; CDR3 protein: CASSVSQGGTEAFF; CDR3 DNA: TGTGCCAGCAGCGTAAGCCAGGGCGGGACTGAAGCTTTCTTT
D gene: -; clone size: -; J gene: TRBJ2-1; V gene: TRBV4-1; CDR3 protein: CASSLNPTRGQQFF; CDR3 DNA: TGCGCCAGCAGCCTGAACCCTACCCGGGGCCAGCAGTTCTTC
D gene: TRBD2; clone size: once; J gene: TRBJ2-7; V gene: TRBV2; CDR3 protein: CASSDGTSWSYEQYF; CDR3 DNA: TGTGCCAGCAGTGATGGGACTAGCTGGTCCTACGAGCAGTACTTC
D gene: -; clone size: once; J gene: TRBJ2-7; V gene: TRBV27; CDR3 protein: CATGRVGEQYF; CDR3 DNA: TGTGCCACGGGCAGGGTGGGTGAGCAGTACTTC
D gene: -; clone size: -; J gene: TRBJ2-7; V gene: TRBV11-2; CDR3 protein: CASSLVAGKSYEQYF; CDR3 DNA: TGTGCCAGCAGCTTAGTGGCAGGGAAATCCTACGAGCAGTACTTC
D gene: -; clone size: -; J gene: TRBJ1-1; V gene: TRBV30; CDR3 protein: CAWTVRGDTEAFF; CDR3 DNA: TGTGCCTGGACGGTCCGGGGGGACACTGAAGCTTTCTTT
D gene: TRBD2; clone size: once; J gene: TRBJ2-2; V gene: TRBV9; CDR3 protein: CASTAGGLANTGELFF; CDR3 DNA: TGTGCCAGCACCGCTGGGGGACTAGCGAACACCGGGGAGCTGTTTTTT
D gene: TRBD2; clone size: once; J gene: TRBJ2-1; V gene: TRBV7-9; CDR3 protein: CASRTLAGVRQFF; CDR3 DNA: TGTGCCAGCAGAACCCTAGCGGGAGTTCGGCAGTTCTTC
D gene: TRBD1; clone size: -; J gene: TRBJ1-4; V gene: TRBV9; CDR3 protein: CASSVRQGAKEKLFF; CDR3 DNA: TGTGCCAGCAGCGTACGACAGGGGGCAAAGGAAAAACTGTTTTTT
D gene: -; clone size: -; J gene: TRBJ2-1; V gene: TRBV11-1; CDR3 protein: CASSRGGGYNEQFF; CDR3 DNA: TGTGCCAGCAGCCGGGGAGGAGGCTACAATGAGCAGTTCTTC
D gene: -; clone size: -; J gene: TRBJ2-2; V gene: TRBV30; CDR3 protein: CAWSLIAGLTGELFF; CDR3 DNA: TGTGCCTGGAGTTTAATCGCAGGGCTCACCGGGGAGCTGTTTTTT
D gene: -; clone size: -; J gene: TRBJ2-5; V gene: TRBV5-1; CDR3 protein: CASRVGNTEETQYF; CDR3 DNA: TGCGCCAGCAGGGTGGGCAATACCGAAGAGACCCAGTACTTC
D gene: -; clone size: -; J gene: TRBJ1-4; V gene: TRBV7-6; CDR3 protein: CASSLYGGYEKLFF; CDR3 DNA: TGTGCCAGCAGCTTATATGGGGGATATGAAAAACTGTTTTTT
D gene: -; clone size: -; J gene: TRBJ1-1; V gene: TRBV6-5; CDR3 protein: CASSYVRGPTEAFF; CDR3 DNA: TGTGCCAGCAGTTACGTCAGGGGACCCACTGAAGCTTTCTTT
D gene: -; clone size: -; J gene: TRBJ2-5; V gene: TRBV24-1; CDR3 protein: CATSRGETQYF; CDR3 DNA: TGTGCCACCAGTCGGGGAGAGACCCAGTACTTC